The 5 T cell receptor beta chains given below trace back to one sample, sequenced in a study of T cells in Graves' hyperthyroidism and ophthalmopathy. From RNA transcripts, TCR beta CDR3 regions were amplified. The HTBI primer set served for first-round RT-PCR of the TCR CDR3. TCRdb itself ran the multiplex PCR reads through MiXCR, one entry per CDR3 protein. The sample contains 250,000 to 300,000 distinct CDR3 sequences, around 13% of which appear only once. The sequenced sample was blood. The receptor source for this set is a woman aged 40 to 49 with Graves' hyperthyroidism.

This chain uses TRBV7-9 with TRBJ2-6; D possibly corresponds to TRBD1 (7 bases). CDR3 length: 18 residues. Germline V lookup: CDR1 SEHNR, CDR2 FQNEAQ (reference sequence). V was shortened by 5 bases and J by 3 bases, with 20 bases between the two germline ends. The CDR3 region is CASSRGRGAFGGANVLTF. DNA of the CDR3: TGTGCCAGCAGCCGGGGCAGGGGGGCCTTCGGTGGGGCCAACGTCCTGACTTTC.

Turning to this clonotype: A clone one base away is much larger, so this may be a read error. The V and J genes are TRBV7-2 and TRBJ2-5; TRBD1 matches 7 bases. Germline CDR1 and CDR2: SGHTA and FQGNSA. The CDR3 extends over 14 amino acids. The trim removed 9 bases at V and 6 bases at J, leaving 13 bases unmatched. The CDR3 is CARSTMTGKKTQYF. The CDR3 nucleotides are TGTGCCAGGAGCACGATGACAGGGAAAAAGACCCAGTACTTC.

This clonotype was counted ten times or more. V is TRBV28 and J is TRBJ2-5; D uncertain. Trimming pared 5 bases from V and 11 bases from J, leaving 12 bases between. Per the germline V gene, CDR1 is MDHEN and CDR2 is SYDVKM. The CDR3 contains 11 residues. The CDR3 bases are TGTGCCAGCAGTGACCAAGAGGAGCAGTACTTC. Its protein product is CASSDQEEQYF.

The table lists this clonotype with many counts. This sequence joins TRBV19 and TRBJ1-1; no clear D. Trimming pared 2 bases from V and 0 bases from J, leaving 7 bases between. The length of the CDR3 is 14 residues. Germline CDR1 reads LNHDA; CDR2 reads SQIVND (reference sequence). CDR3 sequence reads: CASSIRVLNTEAFF. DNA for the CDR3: TGTGCCAGTAGTATAAGAGTCCTGAACACTGAAGCTTTCTTT.

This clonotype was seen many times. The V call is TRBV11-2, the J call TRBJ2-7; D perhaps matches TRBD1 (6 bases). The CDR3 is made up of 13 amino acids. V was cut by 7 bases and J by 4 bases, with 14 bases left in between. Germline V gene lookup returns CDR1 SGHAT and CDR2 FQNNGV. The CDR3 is CASTIGTLYEQYF. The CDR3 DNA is TGTGCCAGCACCATCGGGACATTATACGAGCAGTACTTC.